The 13 T cell receptor beta chains reported below all come from one sample, sequenced in a study of blood T cell repertoires in COVID-19. TCRdb's copy holds only in-frame clones and misses some; the assay was immunoSEQ multiplex PCR. The sample holds around 150,000 clones, almost 85% seen once. The sequenced sample consisted of peripheral blood. These TCRs come from a woman older than 75 with acute or convalescent COVID-19.

This sequence joins TRBV29-1 and TRBJ1-1, with D tentatively TRBD1 (5 bases). The CDR3 is made up of 14 amino acids. Germline V gene lookup returns CDR1 SQVTM and CDR2 ANQGSEA. The V end lost 2 bases, the J end lost 1 base, and 11 bases lay between the germline ends. The CDR3 loop is CSVELIQANTEAFF. The CDR3 DNA reads as TGCAGCGTTGAACTTATACAGGCGAACACTGAAGCTTTCTTT.

This rearrangement joins TRBV30 to TRBJ1-1, with a weak D call TRBD1 (5 bases). The germline CDR1 and CDR2 sequences are GTSNPN and SVGIG (reference sequence). The CDR3 consists of 12 residues. Trimming removed 7 bases from V and 5 bases from J, with 14 bases in between. CDR3 sequence: CASTPGRTEAFF. CDR3 DNA sequence: TGTGCCTCCACCCCAGGGAGGACTGAAGCTTTCTTT.

A word on this clone: Other DNA sequences from this sample encode an identical CDR3 as well. The chain uses TRBV11-2 and TRBJ2-3, with 9 bases that match TRBD2. Germline values: CDR1 SGHAT, CDR2 FQNNGV. The trim removed 1 base at V and 2 bases at J, leaving 4 bases unmatched. CDR3 size: 16 residues. CDR3 amino acids: CASSLGTSGFTDTQYF. For the CDR3, the DNA is TGTGCCAGCAGCTTAGGTACTAGCGGGTTCACAGATACGCAGTATTTT. The complete variable domain, with remaining parts taken from reference TRBV11-2 and TRBJ2-3, reads EAGVAQSPRYKIIEKRQSVAFWCNPISGHATLYWYQQILGQGPKLLIQFQNNGVVDDSQLPKDRFSAERLKGVDSTLKIQPAKLEDSAVYLCASSLGTSGFTDTQYFGPGTRLTVL.

The rearrangement uses TRBV14 and TRBJ2-1, with 9 bases lining up with TRBD1. The CDR3 has 16 amino acids. Germline lookup yields CDR1 SGHDN and CDR2 FVKESK. The V and J ends lost 4 bases and 3 bases, in that order; junction bases with no gene match: 7. The CDR3 loop is CASSPFPGQGYNEQFF. The CDR3 region has the DNA TGTGCCAGCAGCCCTTTTCCGGGACAGGGCTACAATGAGCAGTTCTTC.

The chain has TRBV6-5 and TRBJ2-2; 8 bases agree with TRBD2. Germline V gives CDR1 MNHEY, CDR2 SVGAGI. V was clipped by 2 bases and J by 7 bases; unmatched bases: 6. The CDR3 loop spans 15 amino acids. The CDR3 DNA is TGTGCCAGCAGTTACGGCGGGGGGCGGAACGGGGAGCTGTTTTTT. Its protein is CASSYGGGRNGELFF.

The chain couples TRBV30 to TRBJ1-2; D is unresolved. The CDR3 runs to 11 residues. Per the germline V gene, CDR1 is GTSNPN and CDR2 is SVGIG (reference sequence). With 2 bases removed from V and 8 bases from J, the gap between germline ends came to 9 bases. CDR3 amino acids: CAWSPGVGYTF. CDR3 nucleotide sequence: TGTGCCTGGAGTCCCGGGGTAGGCTACACCTTC. The full variable domain, its missing parts supplied by reference TRBV30 and TRBJ1-2, is SQTIHQWPATLVQPVGSPLSLECTVEGTSNPNLYWYRQAAGRGLQLLFYSVGIGQISSEVPQNLSASRPQDRQFILSSKKLLLSDSGFYLCAWSPGVGYTFGSGTRLTVV.

The chain combines TRBV19 with TRBJ1-5; 9 bases align to TRBD1. Germline V gene data show CDR1 as LNHDA and CDR2 as SQIVND (reference sequence). The CDR3 consists of 17 residues. Trimming cost V 6 bases and J 0 bases; bases outside gene matches: 9. The CDR3 loop reads CASSPRDRDDSNQPQHF. The CDR3 bases are TGTGCCAGTAGCCCCCGGGACAGGGACGATAGCAATCAGCCCCAGCATTTT.

The chain joins TRBV5-1 to TRBJ2-1; 9 bases are shared with TRBD2. The CDR3 sequence is 14 residues long. With 5 bases clipped from V and 0 bases from J, the junction kept 0 bases outside the gene matches. CDR1 and CDR2 (germline): SGHRS, YFSETQ. The CDR3 DNA sequence: TGCGCCAGCAGGACTAGCGGCTCCTACAATGAGCAGTTCTTC. Translation: CASRTSGSYNEQFF.

The chain uses TRBV5-6 and TRBJ1-2, with TRBD1 matching 9 bases. The germline V gene encodes CDR1 SGHDT and CDR2 YYEEEE. The V and J ends lost 6 bases and 6 bases, in that order; junction bases with no gene match: 15. This CDR3 is 16 amino acids long. The DNA for the CDR3 is TGTGCCAGCAAACCAATCCGGGGACAGGGTCTCGATGGCTACACCTTC. It encodes CASKPIRGQGLDGYTF.

This clone was counted between two and nine times. The chain employs TRBV9 and TRBJ2-3; 12 nucleotides match TRBD2. Germline V gene sequence: CDR1 SGDLS, CDR2 YYNGEE. V dropped 4 bases and J dropped 5; count of bases not matched to a gene: 8. This CDR3 has 16 residues. For the CDR3, the DNA is TGTGCCAGCAGCACCGAACCGGGACTAGCGGGAGATACGCAGTATTTT. It codes for CASSTEPGLAGDTQYF.

This chain uses TRBV27 with TRBJ2-1; maybe TRBD1 (5 bases). V dropped 2 bases and J dropped 8 bases, with 19 bases sitting between them. Germline loops: CDR1 MNHEY, CDR2 SMNVEV (reference sequence). This CDR3 region has 16 residues. CDR3 in amino acids: CASSLGRAMSRDEQFF. The CDR3 region has the DNA TGTGCCAGCAGTTTAGGCAGGGCCATGTCCCGCGATGAGCAGTTCTTC.

The chain employs TRBV9 and TRBJ2-3, with 7 bases identical to TRBD1. Germline V gives CDR1 SGDLS, CDR2 YYNGEE. The trim removed 4 bases at V and 2 bases at J, leaving 4 bases unmatched. The CDR3 spans 14 residues. In nucleotides, the CDR3 is TGTGCCAGCAGCCCAACAGGGGTCACAGATACGCAGTATTTT. This codes for CASSPTGVTDTQYF.

This clone was seen more than once but under ten times. This chain connects TRBV28 to TRBJ2-1; perhaps TRBD1 as D (6 bases). This CDR3 is built from 11 residues. Germline V gene sequence: CDR1 MDHEN, CDR2 SYDVKM. V gave up 5 bases and J gave up 12 bases, with 11 bases separating them. The CDR3: CASSPSTGQFF. CDR3 nucleotides: TGTGCCAGCAGTCCCTCGACAGGGCAGTTCTTC.